The 10 T cell receptor beta chains in this list originate from one sample, sequenced in a study of glioma-infiltrating T cells after dendritic cell vaccination. Data came from immunoSEQ multiplex PCR; TCRdb stores just in-frame clones and leaves some out. Of tens of thousands of clones in the sample, almost 85% are singletons; the top ten hold 2.1%. The sample in question was blood, obtained before dendritic cell vaccination. The source of these receptors is a human donor with glioblastoma.

The gene calls are TRBV6-6 and TRBJ2-3; TRBD1 is a possible D gene (5 bases). CDR1 is MNHNY, CDR2 SVGAGI, per germline (reference sequence). The length of the CDR3 is 12 residues. V was clipped by 2 bases and J by 5 bases, with 5 bases between them. CDR3 residues: CASSYRGDTQYF. For the CDR3, the DNA is TGTGCCAGCAGTTACAGGGGAGATACGCAGTATTTT.

The chain is built from TRBV28 and TRBJ1-1; D ambiguous. The CDR3 sequence is 14 residues long. Germline CDR1 MDHEN, CDR2 SYDVKM. Trimming stripped 7 bases from V and 4 bases from J, with 16 bases between. CDR3 residues: CASNLAATTTEAFF. In nucleotides, the CDR3 is TGTGCCAGCAACTTAGCGGCAACTACCACTGAAGCTTTCTTT.

The table lists this clone with a count of one. It is likely a read error, because the conserved phenylalanine at the end of the CDR3 is missing. V and J are TRBV11-2 and TRBJ1-2, with 8 bases aligning to TRBD1. Germline trimming cut 1 base from V and 2 bases from J; bases unmatched to any gene: 3. The CDR3 runs to 15 residues. Germline CDR1 reads SGHAT; CDR2 reads FQNNGV. This CDR3 reads CASSLAGGRNYGYTS. CDR3 sequence (DNA): TGTGCCAGCAGCTTAGCAGGGGGCCGAAACTATGGCTACACCTCC.

The chain joins TRBV28 to TRBJ2-5; maybe TRBD2 (6 bases). V lost 2 bases, J lost 4 bases, and 8 bases lay in between. Germline CDR1 and CDR2: MDHEN and SYDVKM. The CDR3 has 13 amino acids. The CDR3 region is CASSLAGGETQYF. CDR3 nucleotide sequence: TGTGCCAGCAGTTTAGCCGGGGGAGAGACCCAGTACTTC.

This rearrangement joins TRBV1 to TRBJ2-7; TRBD1 is the table's D call, not checked against the DNA. TRBV1 is a listed pseudogene. The CDR3 loop spans 13 amino acids. The CDR3 DNA sequence: TGCACCAGCAGCCAGCAGGTAGATTACGAGCAGTACGTC. Amino acids: CTSSQQVDYEQYV.

This chain uses TRBV5-1 with TRBJ1-3; 7 positions agree with TRBD1. Germline loops: CDR1 SGHRS, CDR2 YFSETQ. Trimming removed 4 bases from V and 0 bases from J; junction bases left unmatched: 4. The CDR3 length is 15 residues. The CDR3 DNA follows: TGCGCCAGCAGCCCGGACAGGAACTCTGGAAACACCATATATTTT. Residues: CASSPDRNSGNTIYF.

This clone was seen only once. DNA for the CDR3: TGCGCCAGCAGCTTAACAGACAATGAGCAGTTCTTC. It is translated as CASSLTDNEQFF. The chain employs TRBV5-1 and TRBJ2-1; D uncertain. The CDR3 sequence is 12 residues long. The V end lost 2 bases, the J end lost 5 bases, and 5 bases lay between the germline ends. Germline CDR1 reads SGHRS; CDR2 reads YFSETQ.

CDR3 sequence reads: CASSLGQGRRSNTGELFF. In nucleotides, the CDR3 is TGTGCCAGCAGCTTAGGTCAGGGCCGACGGTCGAACACCGGGGAGCTGTTTTTT. The J gene is TRBJ2-2, the V gene TRBV11-2, with a possible D match to TRBD1 (5 bases). The germline V gene encodes CDR1 SGHAT and CDR2 FQNNGV. The V end was cut by 1 base, the J end by 0 bases, with 15 bases between. The CDR3 runs to 18 residues.

The V and J genes are TRBV2 and TRBJ2-5, with 7 nucleotides matching TRBD2. The germline V gene has CDR1 SNHLY and CDR2 FYNNEI. The CDR3 has 13 amino acids. Trimming at V came to 10 bases and at J to 2 bases, leaving 7 bases not matched to a gene. CDR3 nucleotides: TGTGCCATCCGCCTAGCGGAACAAGAGACCCAGTACTTC. This sequence encodes CAIRLAEQETQYF. The full variable domain, rest sourced from reference TRBV2 and TRBJ2-5, is EPEVTQTPSHQVTQMGQEVILRCVPISNHLYFYWYRQILGQKVEFLVSFYNNEISEKSEIFDDQFSVERPDGSNFTLKIRSTKLEDSAMYFCAIRLAEQETQYFGPGTRLLVL.

The rearrangement joins TRBV7-9 to TRBJ1-1; no firm D call. The CDR3 covers 11 residues. V shed 1 base and J shed 8 bases, with 5 bases lying between them. In germline, CDR1 is SEHNR, CDR2 FQNEAQ (reference sequence). The DNA for the CDR3 is TGTGCCAGCAGCTTAGGGGAGGAAGCTTTCTTT. Its translation: CASSLGEEAFF. The full variable domain, rest sourced from reference TRBV7-9 and TRBJ1-1, is DTGVSQNPRHKITKRGQNVTFRCDPISEHNRLYWYRQTLGQGPEFLTYFQNEAQLEKSRLLSDRFSAERPKGSFSTLEIQRTEQGDSAMYLCASSLGEEAFFGQGTRLTVV.